The 20 T cell receptor beta chains below were found in one sample sequenced in a study of cytomegalovirus exposure and HLA in healthy donors. Using immunoSEQ multiplex PCR, the repertoire was profiled, and TCRdb retains in-frame clones only, with some absent. The sample has hundreds of thousands of clones; roughly 85% are singletons. Material for sequencing was PBMCs. These receptors were obtained from a woman under 30 in good health and CMV-seronegative.

The chain joins TRBV11-2 to TRBJ2-3; D is possibly TRBD2 (6 bases). Germline V gives CDR1 SGHAT, CDR2 FQNNGV. V lost 3 bases and J lost 0, with 7 bases in between. The CDR3 extends over 14 amino acids. As DNA, the CDR3 is TGTGCCAGCAGCTTGACTAGGAGCACAGATACGCAGTATTTT. As protein: CASSLTRSTDTQYF.

The V and J genes are TRBV9 and TRBJ2-7; 10 nucleotides align to TRBD1. The V segment lost 4 bases and the J segment 3 bases; nucleotides outside the gene matches: 7. Germline CDR1 is SGDLS and CDR2 is YYNGEE. The CDR3 length is 15 residues. CDR3 coding DNA: TGTGCCAGCAGCCCCGGACAGGGGGGAAACTACGAGCAGTACTTC. Translation: CASSPGQGGNYEQYF.

The chain is built from TRBV27 and TRBJ2-7, with 10 bases lining up with TRBD2. Germline CDR1 and CDR2: MNHEY and SMNVEV (reference sequence). Germline trimming cut 5 bases from V and 3 bases from J; bases unmatched to any gene: 10. The CDR3 runs 16 residues. CDR3: CASSKAGTSANYEQYF. The CDR3 DNA reads TGTGCCAGCAGTAAAGCCGGGACTAGCGCCAACTACGAGCAGTACTTC.

This clone was counted once. The CDR3, as DNA: TGTGCCAGCGCGGCGGACAGGGATCGGGAGCAGTACTTC. Its translation: CASAADRDREQYF. The rearrangement joins TRBV6-6 to TRBJ2-7; 8 bases match TRBD1. J was trimmed by 7 bases and V by 8 bases; bases with no gene match: 10. Per the germline V gene, CDR1 is MNHNY and CDR2 is SVGAGI (reference sequence). The length of the CDR3 is 13 residues.

The J gene is TRBJ2-1, the V gene TRBV4-2; the D gene is possibly TRBD1 (5 bases). The germline V gene has CDR1 LGHNA and CDR2 YNFKEQ. V lost 5 bases, J lost 1 base, and 15 bases lay in between. This CDR3 has 16 residues. In nucleotides, the CDR3 is TGTGCCAGCAGCGCACCTAGTCAGGGATCCTACAATGAGCAGTTCTTC. Residues: CASSAPSQGSYNEQFF.

The CDR3 here is CASSPLAGGRDTQYF. The CDR3, as DNA: TGTGCCAGCAGTCCCCTAGCGGGGGGGCGCGATACGCAGTATTTT. The rearrangement joins TRBV6-5 to TRBJ2-3; 12 bases map to TRBD2. CDR1 is MNHEY and CDR2 is SVGAGI in the germline V gene. J gave up 6 bases and V 5 bases, and 6 bases lay outside the gene matches. The CDR3 totals 15 residues.

This chain links TRBV27 with TRBJ1-1; D unclear. Germline loops: CDR1 MNHEY, CDR2 SMNVEV (reference sequence). V was pared by 3 bases and J by 4 bases, with 9 bases between. The CDR3 is 13 amino acids. CDR3 amino acids: CASSFRRGTEAFF. As DNA, the CDR3 is TGTGCCAGCAGTTTTCGGCGCGGCACTGAAGCTTTCTTT.

This chain joins TRBV15 and TRBJ2-5; 10 bases align to TRBD2. The V gene's germline CDR1 is LNHNV and CDR2 YYDKDF (reference sequence). This CDR3 comprises 17 residues. The V gene end was trimmed by 2 bases and the J gene end by 2 bases; junction bases not matched to a gene: 8. CDR3 region: CATSRLAGETLQETQYF. CDR3 coding DNA: TGTGCCACCAGCAGACTAGCGGGGGAGACGTTACAAGAGACCCAGTACTTC.

This sequence joins TRBV29-1 and TRBJ1-4; 8 positions agree with TRBD1. There are 16 residues in the CDR3. Germline lookup yields CDR1 SQVTM and CDR2 ANQGSEA. V lost 8 bases and J lost 7; bases outside the gene matches: 18. The CDR3 protein is CSILSHDRGVGEKLFF. Here the CDR3 DNA reads TGCAGCATCCTCTCACATGACAGGGGAGTGGGTGAAAAACTGTTTTTT.

This chain links TRBV30 with TRBJ2-7; 11 nucleotides match TRBD2. Germline V gene sequence: CDR1 GTSNPN, CDR2 SVGIG (reference sequence). The V and J ends lost 1 base and 3 bases, in that order; junction bases with no gene match: 23. This CDR3 has 21 residues. CDR3: CAWSEWTVSRSSGGPDYEQYF. CDR3 nucleotides: TGTGCCTGGAGTGAATGGACGGTAAGCCGGTCTAGCGGGGGGCCTGACTACGAGCAGTACTTC.

This chain links TRBV15 with TRBJ1-3; no reliable D call. Trimming removed 6 bases at V and 0 bases at J, with 18 bases between. In germline, CDR1 is LNHNV, CDR2 YYDKDF (reference sequence). This CDR3 has 17 residues. The CDR3 coding sequence is TGTGCCACCAGGACCGACAAGAGGGTGAGCTCTGGAAACACCATATATTTT. Translation: CATRTDKRVSSGNTIYF. Full variable domain (missing parts from reference TRBV15 and TRBJ1-3): DAMVIQNPRYQVTQFGKPVTLSCSQTLNHNVMYWYQQKSSQAPKLLFHYYDKDFNNEADTPDNFQSRRPNTSFCFLDIRSPGLGDTAMYLCATRTDKRVSSGNTIYFGEGSWLTVV.

The chain employs TRBV5-6 and TRBJ2-7; 8 bases map to TRBD1. V dropped 4 bases and J dropped 6; count of bases not matched to a gene: 12. Germline CDR1 reads SGHDT; CDR2 reads YYEEEE. The CDR3 consists of 15 residues. The CDR3 here is CASSPQGGFYGEQYF. CDR3 DNA sequence: TGTGCCAGCAGCCCACAGGGGGGATTTTACGGCGAGCAGTACTTC. Based on the CDR3 plus reference TRBV5-6 and TRBJ2-7, the full variable domain is DAGVTQSPTHLIKTRGQQVTLRCSPKSGHDTVSWYQQALGQGPQFIFQYYEEEERQRGNFPDRFSGHQFPNYSSELNVNALLLGDSALYLCASSPQGGFYGEQYFGPGTRLTVT.

Remarks on this clone: Other DNA sequences in this sample translate to the same CDR3. J is TRBJ2-3 and V is TRBV28, with D uncertain. Trimming took off 10 bases at V and 2 bases at J, with 4 bases between the two ends. The CDR3 runs 10 residues. In germline, CDR1 is MDHEN, CDR2 SYDVKM. The CDR3 coding sequence is TGTGCCACCTTCACAGATACGCAGTATTTT. This encodes CATFTDTQYF.

V gene TRBV21-1 combines with J gene TRBJ2-3; the table calls TRBD1, which could not be checked here. TRBV21-1 is deemed a pseudogene. The CDR3 runs to 16 residues. The CDR3 spells CASSAQQGARPDTQYF. The CDR3 DNA sequence: TGTGCCAGCAGCGCTCAACAGGGGGCTAGGCCAGATACGCAGTATTTT.

In regard to this clone: The junction departs from the called germline gene at one end, perhaps through a read error. The chain carries TRBV20-1 and TRBJ1-1; D is undetermined. Germline CDR1 DFQATT, CDR2 SNEGSKA (reference sequence). This CDR3 region has 8 residues. CDR3 nucleotides: TGCAGTGCTGCGGCAGCTCGTTGG. It specifies CSAAAARW.

The V gene is TRBV27, the J gene TRBJ1-2; D is undetermined. V lost 5 bases to trimming and J lost 2 bases, with 18 bases between them. The CDR3 is made up of 16 amino acids. Germline assignment: CDR1 MNHEY and CDR2 SMNVEV (reference sequence). This CDR3 reads CASSPWVQTSNYGYTF. Here the CDR3 DNA reads TGTGCCAGCAGTCCGTGGGTACAGACGAGCAACTATGGCTACACCTTC.

This clone appeared once. The CDR3 DNA reads TGCGCCAGCAGCCTGGGCCGGGGTGACAGGAGCGGTGGCTACACCTTC. Its translation: CASSLGRGDRSGGYTF. The V gene is TRBV5-1, the J gene TRBJ1-2; the D gene is possibly TRBD1 (6 bases). There are 16 residues in the CDR3. Trimming left V 4 bases short and J 7 bases short, with 23 bases between. Germline loops: CDR1 SGHRS, CDR2 YFSETQ.

The rearrangement uses TRBV19 and TRBJ1-6, with no clear D. Germline V gene lookup returns CDR1 LNHDA and CDR2 SQIVND (reference sequence). The CDR3 extends over 14 amino acids. The germline V and J ends were trimmed by 8 bases and 6 bases, with 14 bases remaining between them. For the CDR3, the DNA is TGTGCCAGTGTCGGAGGAGGTTTTAATTCACCCCTCCACTTT. Its protein is CASVGGGFNSPLHF.

The chain is built from TRBV27 and TRBJ1-5; tentative D call: TRBD1 (6 bases). The CDR3 is 14 residues long. V was clipped by 3 bases and J by 4 bases, with 10 bases between them. The germline V gene encodes CDR1 MNHEY and CDR2 SMNVEV (reference sequence). The chain's CDR3 is CASSFRGSNQPQHF. CDR3 nucleotides: TGTGCCAGCAGTTTCAGGGGATCTAATCAGCCCCAGCATTTT.

The chain links TRBV6-5 to TRBJ2-5; no firm D call. The germline V gene encodes CDR1 MNHEY and CDR2 SVGAGI. Deletions cut 6 bases from V and 2 bases from J, with 10 bases between. The CDR3 extends over 13 amino acids. The CDR3 loop is CASSLIGQETQYF. The CDR3 bases are TGTGCCAGCAGCCTAATCGGGCAAGAGACCCAGTACTTC.